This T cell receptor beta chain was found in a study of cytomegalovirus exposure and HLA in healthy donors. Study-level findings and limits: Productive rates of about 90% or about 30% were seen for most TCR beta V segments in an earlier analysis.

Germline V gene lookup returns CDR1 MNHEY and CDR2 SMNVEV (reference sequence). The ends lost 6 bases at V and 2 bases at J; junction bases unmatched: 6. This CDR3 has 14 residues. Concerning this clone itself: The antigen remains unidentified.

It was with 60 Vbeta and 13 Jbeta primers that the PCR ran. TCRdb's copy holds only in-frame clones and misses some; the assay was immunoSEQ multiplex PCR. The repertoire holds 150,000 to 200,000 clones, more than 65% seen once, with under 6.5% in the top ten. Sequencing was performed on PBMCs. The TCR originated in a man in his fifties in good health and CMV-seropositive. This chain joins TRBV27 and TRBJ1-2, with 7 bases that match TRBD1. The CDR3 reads CASSRQGFNYGYTF. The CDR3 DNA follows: TGTGCCAGCAGCCGACAGGGATTCAACTATGGCTACACCTTC.